This record looks at one T cell receptor beta chain sequence and its context. Across 24 US areas, participants ranged in age from about 18 to 90 years. Each participant's cohort was designated according to participant-reported clinical history. Recovered status in Cohort 3 required two negative PCRs, clearance, or symptom resolution. This sample is part of a study of blood T cell repertoires in COVID-19. Looking at the study overall: Specimens from acute and convalescent COVID-19 originated in the United States, Italy and Spain.

TCRdb's copy holds only in-frame clones and misses some; the assay was immunoSEQ multiplex PCR. The data contain 200,000 to 250,000 clones, 84% of them singletons. This clonotype originated in a man aged 60-69 years who had recovered from COVID-19. Input material: PBMCs or T cells enriched from blood (not recorded which).

CDR3 sequence reads: CASTRQGLNTGELFF. CDR3 sequence (DNA): TGTGCCAGTACCCGCCAGGGATTAAACACCGGGGAGCTGTTTTTT. V and J are TRBV19 and TRBJ2-2, with D possibly being TRBD1 (5 bases). The CDR3 contains 15 residues. The germline V gene encodes CDR1 LNHDA and CDR2 SQIVND (reference sequence). Trimming removed 7 bases at V and 2 bases at J, with 14 bases between.